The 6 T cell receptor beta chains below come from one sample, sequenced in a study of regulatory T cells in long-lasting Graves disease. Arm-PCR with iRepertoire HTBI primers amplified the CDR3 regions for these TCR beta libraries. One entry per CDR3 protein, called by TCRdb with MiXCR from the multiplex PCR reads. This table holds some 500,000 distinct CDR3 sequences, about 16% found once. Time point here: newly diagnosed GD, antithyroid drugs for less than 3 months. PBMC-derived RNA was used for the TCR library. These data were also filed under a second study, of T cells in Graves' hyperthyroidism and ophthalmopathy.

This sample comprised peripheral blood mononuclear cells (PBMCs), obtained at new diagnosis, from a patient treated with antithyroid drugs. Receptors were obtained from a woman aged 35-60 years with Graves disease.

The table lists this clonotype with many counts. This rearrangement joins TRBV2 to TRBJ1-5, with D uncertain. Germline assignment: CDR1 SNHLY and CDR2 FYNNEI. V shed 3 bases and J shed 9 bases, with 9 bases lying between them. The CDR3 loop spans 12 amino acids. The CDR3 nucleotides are TGTGCCAGCAGTGATAATGCGGGGCCCCAGCATTTT. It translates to CASSDNAGPQHF. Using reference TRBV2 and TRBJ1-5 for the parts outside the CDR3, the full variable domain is EPEVTQTPSHQVTQMGQEVILRCVPISNHLYFYWYRQILGQKVEFLVSFYNNEISEKSEIFDDQFSVERPDGSNFTLKIRSTKLEDSAMYFCASSDNAGPQHFGDGTRLSIL.

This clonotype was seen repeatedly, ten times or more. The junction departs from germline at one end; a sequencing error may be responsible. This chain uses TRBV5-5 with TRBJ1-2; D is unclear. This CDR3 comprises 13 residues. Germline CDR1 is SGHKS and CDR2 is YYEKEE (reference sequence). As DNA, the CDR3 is TGCGCCAGCAGCTTGGAAGGGCCCTATGGCTACACCTTC. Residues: CASSLEGPYGYTF. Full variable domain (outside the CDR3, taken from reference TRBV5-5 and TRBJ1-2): DAGVTQSPTHLIKTRGQQVTLRCSPISGHKSVSWYQQVLGQGPQFIFQYYEKEERGRGNFPDRFSARQFPNYSSELNVNALLLGDSALYLCASSLEGPYGYTFGSGTRLTVV.

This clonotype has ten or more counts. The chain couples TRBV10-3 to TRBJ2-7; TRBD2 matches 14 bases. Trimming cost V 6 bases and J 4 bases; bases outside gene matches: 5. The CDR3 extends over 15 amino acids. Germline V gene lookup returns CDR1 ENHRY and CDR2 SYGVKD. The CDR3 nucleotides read TGTGCCATCAGATTCGGACTAGCGGGGGGATACGAGCAGTACTTC. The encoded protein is CAIRFGLAGGYEQYF.

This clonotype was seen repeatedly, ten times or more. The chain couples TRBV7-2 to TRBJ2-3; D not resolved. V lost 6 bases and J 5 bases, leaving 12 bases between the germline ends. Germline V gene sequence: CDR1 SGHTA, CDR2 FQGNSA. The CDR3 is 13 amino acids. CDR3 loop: CASRILPLDTQYF. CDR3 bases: TGTGCCAGCAGGATCCTCCCGTTAGATACGCAGTATTTT.

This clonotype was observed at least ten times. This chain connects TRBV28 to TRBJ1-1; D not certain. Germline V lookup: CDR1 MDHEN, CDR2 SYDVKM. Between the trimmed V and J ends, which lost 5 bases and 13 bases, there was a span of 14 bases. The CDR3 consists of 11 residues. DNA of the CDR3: TGTGCCAGCAGTCGGACTTCCAAGATTTTCTTT. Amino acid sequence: CASSRTSKIFF.

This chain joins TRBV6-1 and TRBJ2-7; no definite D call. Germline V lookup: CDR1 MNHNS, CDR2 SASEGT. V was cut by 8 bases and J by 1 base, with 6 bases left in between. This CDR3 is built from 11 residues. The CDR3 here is CASGTSYEQYF. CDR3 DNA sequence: TGTGCCAGCGGCACTTCCTACGAGCAGTACTTC.